The rows below give T cell receptor beta chains drawn from one sample of a study of blood T cells in healthy people across ages. TCRdb reprocessed the 5' RACE reads via MiXCR and lists one record per CDR3 protein. The sample includes approximately 290,000 distinct CDR3 sequences, roughly 26% of them seen just once. Sequences were obtained from blood. These receptors were obtained from a woman between 70 and 85 years old in good health. Each CDR3 is given with its conserved first and last residue. The D gene is left open where the match is weak. Not all rows give a size; the values are once, few, many and, for expanded clones, a class.

clone_size: few; j_call: TRBJ1-2; v_call: TRBV5-1; d_call: -; cdr3_nt: TGCGCCAGCAGCCCGGGGGGGCCAGAGGATGGCTACACCTTC; cdr3_aa: CASSPGGPEDGYTF
clone_size: -; j_call: TRBJ2-5; v_call: TRBV20-1; d_call: -; cdr3_nt: TGCAGTGCTAGGCATGAAGAGACCCAGTACTTC; cdr3_aa: CSARHEETQYF
clone_size: -; j_call: TRBJ2-5; v_call: TRBV7-2; d_call: TRBD2; cdr3_nt: TGTGCCAGCAGCTGGATCGGGACTAGCGGAGAGACCCAGTACTTC; cdr3_aa: CASSWIGTSGETQYF
clone_size: many; j_call: TRBJ2-1; v_call: TRBV5-1; d_call: -; cdr3_nt: TGTGCCAGCAGTCCGGGTGGTTCCTACAATGAGCAGTTCTTC; cdr3_aa: CASSPGGSYNEQFF
clone_size: -; j_call: TRBJ1-4; v_call: TRBV7-9; d_call: -; cdr3_nt: TGTGCCAGCAGCCGCGCCTGGGGAGATGAAAAACTGTTTTTT; cdr3_aa: CASSRAWGDEKLFF
clone_size: -; j_call: TRBJ2-3; v_call: TRBV7-9; d_call: TRBD2; cdr3_nt: TGTGCCAGCAGCGAAAAGCGGGAGGGCCCGCCAGATACGCAGTATTTT; cdr3_aa: CASSEKREGPPDTQYF
clone_size: -; j_call: TRBJ2-7; v_call: TRBV6-2/TRBV6-3; d_call: -; cdr3_nt: TGTGCCAGCAGTTTGGCAGGGGCGGTTGGCGAGCAGTACTTC; cdr3_aa: CASSLAGAVGEQYF
clone_size: few; j_call: TRBJ1-2; v_call: TRBV5-1; d_call: -; cdr3_nt: TGCGCCAGCAGTCAGGACAGCGGTGGCTACACCTTC; cdr3_aa: CASSQDSGGYTF
clone_size: many; j_call: TRBJ1-2; v_call: TRBV12-3/TRBV12-4; d_call: -; cdr3_nt: TGTGCCAGCAGTCACGGGAAACCCAGCTATGGCTACACCTTC; cdr3_aa: CASSHGKPSYGYTF
clone_size: -; j_call: TRBJ2-3; v_call: TRBV27; d_call: -; cdr3_nt: TGTGCCAGCAGTTCCGGTCGGGGGAGGATGACAGATATGCAGTATTTT; cdr3_aa: CASSSGRGRMTDMQYF
clone_size: -; j_call: TRBJ1-1; v_call: TRBV27; d_call: -; cdr3_nt: TGTGCCAGCAGTGCTAGACAGACAATGAACACTGAAGCTTTCTTT; cdr3_aa: CASSARQTMNTEAFF
clone_size: few; j_call: TRBJ2-7; v_call: TRBV28; d_call: -; cdr3_nt: TGTGCCAGCAGTTTGGGCTCTTCAGCCTACGAGCAGTACTTC; cdr3_aa: CASSLGSSAYEQYF
clone_size: -; j_call: TRBJ2-3; v_call: TRBV20-1; d_call: TRBD1; cdr3_nt: TGCAGTGCTAACCAACCGGGACAGGGGGCAGCAGATACGCAGTATTTT; cdr3_aa: CSANQPGQGAADTQYF
clone_size: many; j_call: TRBJ2-5; v_call: TRBV6-1; d_call: TRBD2; cdr3_nt: TGTGCCAGCAGTCCCCGGACCGGGACTACGCAAGAGACCCAGTACTTC; cdr3_aa: CASSPRTGTTQETQYF
clone_size: -; j_call: TRBJ2-7; v_call: TRBV7-9; d_call: TRBD2; cdr3_nt: TGTGCCAGCAGCTTTATCTCCGGGACTAGCATACACGAGCAGTACTTC; cdr3_aa: CASSFISGTSIHEQYF
clone_size: -; j_call: TRBJ2-1; v_call: TRBV7-8; d_call: -; cdr3_nt: TGTGCCAGCAAGGAGAGCTCCTACAATGAGCAGTTCTTC; cdr3_aa: CASKESSYNEQFF
clone_size: few; j_call: TRBJ1-2; v_call: TRBV28; d_call: -; cdr3_nt: TGTGCCAGCAGTAACCTACACGAAGGCTACACCTTC; cdr3_aa: CASSNLHEGYTF
clone_size: -; j_call: TRBJ2-5; v_call: TRBV6-1; d_call: -; cdr3_nt: TGTGCCAGCAGTGAAGTTTACGGGGACCGGGAGACCCAGTACTTC; cdr3_aa: CASSEVYGDRETQYF
clone_size: -; j_call: TRBJ2-7; v_call: TRBV7-2; d_call: -; cdr3_nt: TGTGCCAGCAAGGTGCCGAGCTCCTACGAGCAGTACTTC; cdr3_aa: CASKVPSSYEQYF
clone_size: few; j_call: TRBJ2-1; v_call: TRBV7-3; d_call: TRBD2; cdr3_nt: TGTGCCAGCAGTCGTACTAGCGCTGCCTACAATGAGCAGTTCTTC; cdr3_aa: CASSRTSAAYNEQFF
clone_size: -; j_call: TRBJ1-5; v_call: TRBV6-1; d_call: TRBD1; cdr3_nt: TGTGCCGGCAGCGTAGAACCCGGGACAGGGAGTCAGCCCCAGCATTTT; cdr3_aa: CAGSVEPGTGSQPQHF
clone_size: -; j_call: TRBJ2-5; v_call: TRBV20-1; d_call: TRBD2; cdr3_nt: TGCAGTGCCCCGGGACTAGCGGGACAAGAGACCCAGTACTTC; cdr3_aa: CSAPGLAGQETQYF
clone_size: -; j_call: TRBJ2-4; v_call: TRBV7-2; d_call: -; cdr3_nt: TGTGCCAGCAGCGTACAGGAAAACATTCAGTACTTC; cdr3_aa: CASSVQENIQYF
clone_size: many; j_call: TRBJ1-2; v_call: TRBV4-2; d_call: -; cdr3_nt: TGTGCCAGCAGCCAAGATGGGAACTATGGCTACACCTTC; cdr3_aa: CASSQDGNYGYTF
clone_size: -; j_call: TRBJ1-5; v_call: TRBV6-5; d_call: TRBD1; cdr3_nt: TGTGCCAGCAGTTACTCGAGGACAGGGAAAAAACAGCCCCAGCATTTT; cdr3_aa: CASSYSRTGKKQPQHF
clone_size: -; j_call: TRBJ1-5; v_call: TRBV24-1; d_call: -; cdr3_nt: TGTGCCACCAGTGATCCAGAGGGGTATAGCAATCAGCCCCAGCATTTT; cdr3_aa: CATSDPEGYSNQPQHF
clone_size: few; j_call: TRBJ1-1; v_call: TRBV6-5; d_call: -; cdr3_nt: TGTGCCAGCAGACAGCCCTCCACTGAAGCTTTCTTT; cdr3_aa: CASRQPSTEAFF
clone_size: -; j_call: TRBJ2-3; v_call: TRBV24-1; d_call: -; cdr3_nt: TGTGCCACCAGTGATGCCTTGATCACAGATACGCAGTATTTT; cdr3_aa: CATSDALITDTQYF
clone_size: few; j_call: TRBJ1-2; v_call: TRBV7-9; d_call: -; cdr3_nt: TGTGCCAGCAGCTTAGCCCCCCAGGGAGATCACTATGGCTACACCTTC; cdr3_aa: CASSLAPQGDHYGYTF
clone_size: -; j_call: TRBJ1-3; v_call: TRBV12-3/TRBV12-4; d_call: TRBD1; cdr3_nt: TGTGCCAGCACCCCAACGACAGGGGCTGGAAACACCATATATTTT; cdr3_aa: CASTPTTGAGNTIYF
clone_size: -; j_call: TRBJ2-3; v_call: TRBV20-1; d_call: TRBD2; cdr3_nt: TGCAGTGCTAGCCCGGCTAGCGGGAGAGTCGCAGGAGATACGCAGTATTTT; cdr3_aa: CSASPASGRVAGDTQYF
clone_size: few; j_call: TRBJ1-4; v_call: TRBV5-6; d_call: -; cdr3_nt: TGTGCCAGCAGCTTCGGGCAGGCCTCTGAAAAACTGTTTTTT; cdr3_aa: CASSFGQASEKLFF
clone_size: -; j_call: TRBJ2-1; v_call: TRBV6-5; d_call: TRBD2; cdr3_nt: TGTGCCAGCAGTTACACTAGCGGGAGAGGGGCCCCCAATGAGCAGTTCTTC; cdr3_aa: CASSYTSGRGAPNEQFF
clone_size: -; j_call: TRBJ2-3; v_call: TRBV9; d_call: TRBD2; cdr3_nt: TGTGCCAGCAGCCGGGCGGGAGTTGTCACAGATACGCAGTATTTT; cdr3_aa: CASSRAGVVTDTQYF
clone_size: -; j_call: TRBJ2-2; v_call: TRBV7-2; d_call: TRBD1; cdr3_nt: TGTGCCAGCAGCTCCCCTTGGGGACAGGGGTCGAGCACCGGGGAGCTGTTTTTT; cdr3_aa: CASSSPWGQGSSTGELFF
clone_size: -; j_call: TRBJ2-5; v_call: TRBV5-1; d_call: -; cdr3_nt: TGCGCCAGCAGTTGGTCCAGATTACAAGAGACCCAGTACTTC; cdr3_aa: CASSWSRLQETQYF
clone_size: -; j_call: TRBJ2-7; v_call: TRBV29-1; d_call: TRBD2; cdr3_nt: TGCAGCGTCGTACTAGCGGGCCCGGGACAGTTCTACGAGCAGTACTTC; cdr3_aa: CSVVLAGPGQFYEQYF
clone_size: many; j_call: TRBJ1-5; v_call: TRBV11-2; d_call: -; cdr3_nt: TGTGCCAGCAGCTTAAGTGATAGCAATCAGCCCCAGCATTTT; cdr3_aa: CASSLSDSNQPQHF
clone_size: few; j_call: TRBJ2-5; v_call: TRBV7-2; d_call: -; cdr3_nt: TGTGCCAGCAGCCCGTCAACGACCCAGTACTTC; cdr3_aa: CASSPSTTQYF
clone_size: few; j_call: TRBJ2-1; v_call: TRBV5-1; d_call: -; cdr3_nt: TGCGCCAGCAGCCTCGGGACGCAAAGTGGGAATGAGCAGTTCTTC; cdr3_aa: CASSLGTQSGNEQFF
clone_size: -; j_call: TRBJ1-1; v_call: TRBV20-1; d_call: TRBD1; cdr3_nt: TGCAGTGCTATCGCGAGTAAACAGGGGGCCGCTTTCTTT; cdr3_aa: CSAIASKQGAAFF
clone_size: few; j_call: TRBJ2-1; v_call: TRBV25-1; d_call: -; cdr3_nt: TGTGCCAGCAGTGGAAGACAGCTAGGACAGTTCTTC; cdr3_aa: CASSGRQLGQFF
clone_size: -; j_call: TRBJ2-7; v_call: TRBV9; d_call: -; cdr3_nt: TGTGCCAGCAGCGCCGGCCCTGCAAGGAAAGCTACCTACGAGCAGTACTTC; cdr3_aa: CASSAGPARKATYEQYF
clone_size: -; j_call: TRBJ2-7; v_call: TRBV7-2; d_call: -; cdr3_nt: TGTGCCAGCAGCCGGGAGTGGGAGGACTACGAGCAGTACTTC; cdr3_aa: CASSREWEDYEQYF
clone_size: few; j_call: TRBJ2-7; v_call: TRBV6-2/TRBV6-3; d_call: TRBD1; cdr3_nt: TGTGCCAGCAGTCCGACAGGGGCGACTTACGAGCAGTACTTC; cdr3_aa: CASSPTGATYEQYF
clone_size: few; j_call: TRBJ1-6; v_call: TRBV4-1; d_call: -; cdr3_nt: TGCGCCAGCAGCCAAGACAGGGTAAATTCACCCCTCCACTTT; cdr3_aa: CASSQDRVNSPLHF
clone_size: many; j_call: TRBJ2-5; v_call: TRBV7-6; d_call: -; cdr3_nt: TGTGCCAGCAGCCGAAAAGAGACCCAGTACTTC; cdr3_aa: CASSRKETQYF
clone_size: -; j_call: TRBJ2-1; v_call: TRBV6-2/TRBV6-3; d_call: -; cdr3_nt: TGTGCCAGCAGTTACCCAAGACTGGGGGACAATGAGCAGTTCTTC; cdr3_aa: CASSYPRLGDNEQFF
clone_size: few; j_call: TRBJ1-4; v_call: TRBV20-1; d_call: TRBD1; cdr3_nt: TGCAGTGCCCCCCGGGACAGGGGGCGGCCTAATGAAAAACTGTTTTTT; cdr3_aa: CSAPRDRGRPNEKLFF
clone_size: few; j_call: TRBJ1-1; v_call: TRBV15; d_call: -; cdr3_nt: TGTGCCACCAGCAGAAGGTCCATGAACACTGAAGCTTTCTTT; cdr3_aa: CATSRRSMNTEAFF
clone_size: few; j_call: TRBJ2-6; v_call: TRBV27; d_call: TRBD1; cdr3_nt: TGTGCCAGCAGTTTCCGGACAGGGACATCCTCTGGGGCCAACGTCCTGACTTTC; cdr3_aa: CASSFRTGTSSGANVLTF
clone_size: -; j_call: TRBJ2-1; v_call: TRBV20-1; d_call: TRBD1; cdr3_nt: TGCAGTGCTTTCCTGGGACAGGCTCCTAATGAGCAGTTCTTC; cdr3_aa: CSAFLGQAPNEQFF